The clone carrying this TCR beta chain was found many times. Antigen unknown. This entry belongs to a study of T cell clonality in common variable immunodeficiency. Study-level findings and limits: T cell subpopulation sequencing would be needed to explain CVID clonality. Compared with healthy controls, CVID subjects showed increased TCRbeta clonality, mostly in about a third. Fewer deletions and N-nucleotide insertions were reportedly seen in common variable immunodeficiency TCR beta sequences. CVID patient heterogeneity limited repertoire-clinical complication correlations.

Some clones are missing from TCRdb's copy, which holds only in-frame ones; the method was immunoSEQ multiplex PCR. This sample has around 81,000 clones and no singletons, with 0.8% in the ten largest. The sample taken for sequencing was peripheral blood mononuclear cells. This TCR came from a person between 18 and 70 years old in good health.

CDR3 DNA, as far as it was read: TGTGCCAGCAGCCAAAGCGGGACCTTCTACGAG. Residues: CASSQSGTFYE. Given in full, the CDR3 is CASSQSGTFYEQYF. The V gene is TRBV3-1 (or the pseudogene TRBV3-2), the J gene TRBJ2-7; the match to TRBD2 covers 7 bases. The read comes to an end 3 residues before the CDR3 does, leaving the germline J gene to fill in the end. Germline-derived CDR1 and CDR2 are LGHDT and YNNKEL (reference sequence). The junction had 4 bases not matched to a gene; V was cut back by 2 bases and J by 3 bases. CDR3 size: 14 residues.